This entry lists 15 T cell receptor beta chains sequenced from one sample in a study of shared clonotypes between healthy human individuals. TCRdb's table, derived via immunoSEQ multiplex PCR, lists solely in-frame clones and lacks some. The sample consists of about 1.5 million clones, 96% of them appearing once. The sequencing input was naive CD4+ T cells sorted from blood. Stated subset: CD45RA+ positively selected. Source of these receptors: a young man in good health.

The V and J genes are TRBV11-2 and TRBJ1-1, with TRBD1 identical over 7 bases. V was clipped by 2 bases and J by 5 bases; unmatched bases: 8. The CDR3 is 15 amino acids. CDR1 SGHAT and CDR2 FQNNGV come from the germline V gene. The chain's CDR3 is CASSLRYRGGTEAFF. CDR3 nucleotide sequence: TGTGCCAGCAGCTTAAGGTACAGGGGAGGGACTGAAGCTTTCTTT.

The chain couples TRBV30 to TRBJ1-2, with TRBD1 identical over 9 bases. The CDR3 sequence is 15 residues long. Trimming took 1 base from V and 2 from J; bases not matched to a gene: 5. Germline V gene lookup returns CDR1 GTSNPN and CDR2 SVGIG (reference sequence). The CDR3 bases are TGTGCCTGGAGTGGAGACAGGGGGAGAAACTATGGCTACACCTTC. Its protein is CAWSGDRGRNYGYTF.

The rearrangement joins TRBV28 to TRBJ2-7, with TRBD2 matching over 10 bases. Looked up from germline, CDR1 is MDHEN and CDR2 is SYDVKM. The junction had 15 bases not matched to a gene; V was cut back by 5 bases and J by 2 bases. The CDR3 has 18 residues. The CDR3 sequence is CASSIQSSGRLPAYEQYF. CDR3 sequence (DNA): TGTGCCAGCAGTATTCAAAGTAGCGGGAGGCTCCCCGCCTACGAGCAGTACTTC. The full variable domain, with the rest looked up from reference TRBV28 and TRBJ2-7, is DVKVTQSSRYLVKRTGEKVFLECVQDMDHENMFWYRQDPGLGLRLIYFSYDVKMKEKGDIPEGYSVSREKKERFSLILESASTNQTSMYLCASSIQSSGRLPAYEQYFGPGTRLTVT.

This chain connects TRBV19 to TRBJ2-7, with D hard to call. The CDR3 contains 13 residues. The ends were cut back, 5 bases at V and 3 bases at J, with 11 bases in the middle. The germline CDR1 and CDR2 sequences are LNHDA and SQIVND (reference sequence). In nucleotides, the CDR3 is TGTGCCAGTAGTGCTGACAACCTCTACGAGCAGTACTTC. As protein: CASSADNLYEQYF.

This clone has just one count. This CDR3 is CSVTGALNQPQHF. The CDR3 bases are TGCAGCGTCACCGGGGCCCTGAATCAGCCCCAGCATTTT. The chain combines TRBV29-1 with TRBJ1-5; D might be TRBD1 (5 bases). CDR1 is SQVTM, CDR2 ANQGSEA, per germline. The CDR3 runs 13 residues. Trimming pared 6 bases from V and 4 bases from J, leaving 13 bases between.

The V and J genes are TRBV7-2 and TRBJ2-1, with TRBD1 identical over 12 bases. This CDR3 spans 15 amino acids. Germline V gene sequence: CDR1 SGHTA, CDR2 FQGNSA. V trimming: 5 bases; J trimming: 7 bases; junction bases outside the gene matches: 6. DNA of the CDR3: TGTGCCAGCAGCGGGGGACAGGGGGCTTGGAATGAGCAGTTCTTC. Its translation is CASSGGQGAWNEQFF.

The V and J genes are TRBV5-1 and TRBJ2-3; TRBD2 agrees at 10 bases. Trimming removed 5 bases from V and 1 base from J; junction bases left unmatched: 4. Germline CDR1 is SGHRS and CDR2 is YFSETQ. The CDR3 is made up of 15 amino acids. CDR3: CASSSSGSGTDTQYF. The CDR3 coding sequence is TGCGCCAGCAGTTCTAGCGGGAGTGGCACAGATACGCAGTATTTT.

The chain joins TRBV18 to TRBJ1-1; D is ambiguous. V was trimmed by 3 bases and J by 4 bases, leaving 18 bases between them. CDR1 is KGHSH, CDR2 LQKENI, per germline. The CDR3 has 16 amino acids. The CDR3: CASSPQVGSVSTEAFF. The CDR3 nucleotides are TGTGCCAGCTCACCCCAGGTTGGCAGTGTGAGCACTGAAGCTTTCTTT.

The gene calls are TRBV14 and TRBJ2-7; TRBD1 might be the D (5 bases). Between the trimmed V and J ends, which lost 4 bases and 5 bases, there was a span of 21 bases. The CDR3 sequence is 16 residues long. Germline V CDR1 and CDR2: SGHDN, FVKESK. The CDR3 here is CASSLLMQGRVNEQYF. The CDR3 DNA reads TGTGCCAGCAGCCTCTTGATGCAGGGCAGGGTCAACGAGCAGTACTTC.

The CDR3 region is CASSVEWSSGLAGSDEQFF. In DNA, the CDR3 is TGTGCCAGCAGCGTAGAATGGTCGTCGGGGCTAGCGGGATCGGATGAGCAGTTCTTC. The chain uses TRBV9 and TRBJ2-1, with 9 bases matching TRBD2. Germline V gene data show CDR1 as SGDLS and CDR2 as YYNGEE. With V trimmed by 0 bases and J by 8 bases, 18 bases remained unmatched. The CDR3 loop spans 19 amino acids.

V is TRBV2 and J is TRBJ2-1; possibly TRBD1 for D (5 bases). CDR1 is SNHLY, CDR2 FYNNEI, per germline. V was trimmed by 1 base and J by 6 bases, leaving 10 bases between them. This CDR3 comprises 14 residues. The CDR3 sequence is CASSEEGLANEQFF. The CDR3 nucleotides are TGTGCCAGCAGTGAAGAGGGGTTGGCCAATGAGCAGTTCTTC.

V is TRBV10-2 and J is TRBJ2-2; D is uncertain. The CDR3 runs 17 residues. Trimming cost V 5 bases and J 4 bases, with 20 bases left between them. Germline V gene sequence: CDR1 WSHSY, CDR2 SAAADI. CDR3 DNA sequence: TGCGCCAGCAGTACCACTGACCCTGGTAGGGCCACCGGGGAGCTGTTTTTT. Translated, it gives CASSTTDPGRATGELFF.

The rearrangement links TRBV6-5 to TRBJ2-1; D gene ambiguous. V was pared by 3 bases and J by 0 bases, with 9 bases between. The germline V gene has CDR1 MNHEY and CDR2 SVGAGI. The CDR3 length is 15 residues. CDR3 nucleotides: TGTGCCAGCAGTTATGTCAGTTACTCCTACAATGAGCAGTTCTTC. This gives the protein CASSYVSYSYNEQFF.

The CDR3 loop is CATRKEITDTQYF. The CDR3 DNA is TGTGCCACCCGTAAGGAAATCACAGATACGCAGTATTTT. The rearrangement links TRBV6-1 to TRBJ2-3, with no clear D. Germline V gene sequence: CDR1 MNHNS, CDR2 SASEGT. The CDR3 is 13 amino acids. Trimming took 10 bases from V and 2 from J, leaving 13 bases between them.

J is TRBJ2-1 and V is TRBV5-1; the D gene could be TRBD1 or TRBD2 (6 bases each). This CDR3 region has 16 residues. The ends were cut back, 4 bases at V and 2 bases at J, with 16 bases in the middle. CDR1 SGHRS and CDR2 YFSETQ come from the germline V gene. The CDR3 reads CASSIGGHPAYNEQFF. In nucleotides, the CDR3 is TGCGCCAGCAGCATCGGGGGCCACCCGGCCTACAATGAGCAGTTCTTC.